This TCR beta chain was captured in a study of beta chain features in type 1 diabetes. This clone was detected a few times. The study reverse transcribed the entire isolated RNA, so it sequenced expressed TCRB transcripts. Measured with immunoSEQ multiplex PCR; TCRdb has only the in-frame clones, and not every one. The profile covers hundreds of thousands of clones, with 15% to 20% appearing a single time and about 0.02% taken by the ten largest. V was trimmed by 5 bases and J by 4 bases, leaving 14 bases between them. Germline V gene data show CDR1 as SGHTA and CDR2 as FQGNSA. CDR3 length equals 14 residues.

The TCR sequence derives from a woman in her late teens or twenties in good health. The chain combines TRBV7-2 with TRBJ2-5; D is uncertain. What was sequenced was naive CD4+ T cells from blood. CDR3 region: CASSPSSWGETQYF. In nucleotides, the CDR3 is TGTGCCAGCAGCCCAAGCTCTTGGGGAGAGACCCAGTACTTC.